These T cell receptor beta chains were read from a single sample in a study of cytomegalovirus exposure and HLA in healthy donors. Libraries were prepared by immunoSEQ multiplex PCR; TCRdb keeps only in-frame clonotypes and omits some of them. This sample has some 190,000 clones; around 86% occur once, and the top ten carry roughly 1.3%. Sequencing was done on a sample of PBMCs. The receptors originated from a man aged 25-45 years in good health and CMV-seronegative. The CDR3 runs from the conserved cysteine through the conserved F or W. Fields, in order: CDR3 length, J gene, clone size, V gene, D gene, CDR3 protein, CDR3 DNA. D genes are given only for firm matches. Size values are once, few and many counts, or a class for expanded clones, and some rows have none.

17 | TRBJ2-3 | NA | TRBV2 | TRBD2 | CASQKVGSGSGTDTQYF | TGTGCCAGCCAGAAGGTTGGTAGCGGGAGTGGTACAGATACGCAGTATTTT
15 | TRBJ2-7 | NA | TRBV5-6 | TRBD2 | CASSLWLAGAYEQYF | TGTGCCAGCAGCTTGTGGCTAGCGGGGGCCTACGAGCAGTACTTC
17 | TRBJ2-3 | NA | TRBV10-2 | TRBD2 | CASSESSLAGSLYTQYF | TGCGCCAGCAGTGAATCAAGCCTAGCGGGGTCCTTATATACGCAGTATTTT
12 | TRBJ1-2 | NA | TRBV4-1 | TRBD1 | CASSRTGDGYTF | TGCGCCAGCAGCCGGACAGGGGATGGCTACACCTTC
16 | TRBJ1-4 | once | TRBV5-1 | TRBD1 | CASSWGDRDVSEKLFF | TGCGCCAGCAGCTGGGGCGACAGGGATGTTTCTGAAAAACTGTTTTTT
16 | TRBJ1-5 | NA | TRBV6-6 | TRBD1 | CASRHHRTGSNQPQHF | TGTGCCAGCAGGCACCATAGGACAGGAAGCAATCAGCCCCAGCATTTT
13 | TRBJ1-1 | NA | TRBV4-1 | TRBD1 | CASREQGKTEAFF | TGCGCCAGCAGAGAACAGGGGAAAACTGAAGCTTTCTTT
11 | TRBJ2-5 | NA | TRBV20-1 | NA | CSAIDRETQYF | TGCAGTGCTATTGACAGGGAGACCCAGTACTTC
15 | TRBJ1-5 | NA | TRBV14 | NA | CASSQEGALGQPQHF | TGTGCCAGCAGCCAAGAGGGGGCCCTAGGTCAGCCCCAGCATTTT
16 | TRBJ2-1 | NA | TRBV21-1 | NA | CASSKADVQGGNEQFF | TGTGCCAGCAGCAAAGCGGACGTACAAGGGGGCAATGAGCAGTTCTTC
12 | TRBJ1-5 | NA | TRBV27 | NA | CASSLLNQPQHF | TGTGCCAGCAGTCTTCTTAATCAGCCCCAGCATTTT
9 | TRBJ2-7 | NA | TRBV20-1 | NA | CRSRVEQYF | TGCAGGTCCCGAGTAGAGCAGTACTTC
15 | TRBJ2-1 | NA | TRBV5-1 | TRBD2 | CASSLEGGRWDEQFF | TGCGCCAGCAGCTTGGAAGGCGGGAGGTGGGATGAGCAGTTCTTC
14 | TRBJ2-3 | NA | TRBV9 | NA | CASSAAGQREGQYF | TGTGCCAGCAGCGCCGCGGGACAGCGCGAGGGGCAGTATTTT
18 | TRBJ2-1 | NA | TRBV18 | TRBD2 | CASSLRQGTSGGAPEQFF | TGTGCCAGCTCACTAAGACAAGGGACTAGCGGGGGGGCCCCTGAGCAGTTCTTC
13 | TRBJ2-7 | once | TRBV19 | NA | CASSPRGAYEQYF | TGTGCCAGTAGTCCCCGGGGAGCCTACGAGCAGTACTTC
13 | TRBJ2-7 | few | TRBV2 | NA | CASRMRRTYEQYF | TGTGCCAGCAGAATGCGGAGGACCTACGAGCAGTACTTC
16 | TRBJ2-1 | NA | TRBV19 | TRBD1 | CASSNGQGILYNEQFF | TGTGCCAGTAGTAACGGACAGGGAATCTTATACAATGAGCAGTTCTTC
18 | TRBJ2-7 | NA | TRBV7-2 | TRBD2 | CASSSGSVGLAEKYEQYF | TGTGCCAGCAGCTCGGGGTCCGTTGGGCTAGCGGAAAAATACGAGCAGTACTTC
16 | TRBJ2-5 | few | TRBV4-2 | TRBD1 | CASSQDPGTGQETQYF | TGTGCCAGCAGCCAAGACCCCGGGACAGGTCAAGAGACCCAGTACTTC
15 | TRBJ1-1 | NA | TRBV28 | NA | CASSGGEGRGTEAFF | TGTGCCAGCAGTGGGGGGGAAGGAAGGGGCACTGAAGCTTTCTTT
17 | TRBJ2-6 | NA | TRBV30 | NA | CAWNPPAAAFGANVLTF | TGTGCCTGGAACCCCCCGGCGGCAGCATTTGGGGCCAACGTCCTGACTTTC
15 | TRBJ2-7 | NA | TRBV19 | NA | CASSITRDSAREQYF | TGTGCCAGTAGTATAACCCGGGACTCCGCCCGGGAGCAGTACTTC
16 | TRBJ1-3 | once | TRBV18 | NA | CASSPNQGSRGNTIYF | TGTGCCAGCTCACCAAACCAGGGTTCTCGTGGAAACACCATATATTTT
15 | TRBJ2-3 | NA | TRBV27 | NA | CASSWQGGRTDTQYF | TGTGCCAGCAGTTGGCAGGGCGGAAGGACAGATACGCAGTATTTT
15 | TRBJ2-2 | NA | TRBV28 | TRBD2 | CASSLAGEGTGELFF | TGTGCCAGCAGCCTAGCGGGAGAAGGCACCGGGGAGCTGTTTTTT